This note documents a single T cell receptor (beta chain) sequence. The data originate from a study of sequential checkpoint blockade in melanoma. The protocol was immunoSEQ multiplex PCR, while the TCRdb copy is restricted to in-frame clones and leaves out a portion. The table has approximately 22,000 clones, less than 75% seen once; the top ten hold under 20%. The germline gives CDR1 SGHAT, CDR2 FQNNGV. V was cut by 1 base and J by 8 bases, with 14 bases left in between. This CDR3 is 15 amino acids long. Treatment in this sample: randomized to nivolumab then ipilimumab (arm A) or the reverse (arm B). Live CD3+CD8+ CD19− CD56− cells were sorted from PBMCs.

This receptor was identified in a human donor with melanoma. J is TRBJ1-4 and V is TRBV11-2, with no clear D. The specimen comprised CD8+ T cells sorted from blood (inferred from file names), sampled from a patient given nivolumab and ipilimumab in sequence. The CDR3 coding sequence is TGTGCCAGCAGCTTAGGGTCGGGATTGGAGGAAAAACTGTTTTTT. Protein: CASSLGSGLEEKLFF.